This TCR beta chain was identified in a study of CD8 T cells in Susac syndrome. CDR1 SGHRS and CDR2 YFSETQ come from the germline V gene. Trimming shortened V by 4 bases and J by 2 bases, and 7 bases separated the two germline ends. The CDR3 consists of 13 residues. Sequencing of TCR beta was undertaken in CD8+ and CD4+ T cells derived from blood. Controls matched for sex and age were healthy donors. With random hexamers, about 0.5 to 1 ug RNA was reverse transcribed. Across 54 Vbeta and 13 Jbeta, TCR beta CDR3 was amplified with immunoSEQ multiplex PCR. TCRdb itself ran the immunoSEQ multiplex PCR reads through MiXCR, one entry per CDR3 protein. The sample holds approximately 150,000 distinct CDR3 sequences, 94% seen once.

The chain couples TRBV5-1 to TRBJ2-4, with D hard to call. Sequencing input: CD4+ T cells from PBMCs. This receptor was identified in a human donor in good health. DNA for the CDR3: TGCGCCAGCAGCCTTGTCCCCAAAAACATTCAGTACTTC. This gives the protein CASSLVPKNIQYF.